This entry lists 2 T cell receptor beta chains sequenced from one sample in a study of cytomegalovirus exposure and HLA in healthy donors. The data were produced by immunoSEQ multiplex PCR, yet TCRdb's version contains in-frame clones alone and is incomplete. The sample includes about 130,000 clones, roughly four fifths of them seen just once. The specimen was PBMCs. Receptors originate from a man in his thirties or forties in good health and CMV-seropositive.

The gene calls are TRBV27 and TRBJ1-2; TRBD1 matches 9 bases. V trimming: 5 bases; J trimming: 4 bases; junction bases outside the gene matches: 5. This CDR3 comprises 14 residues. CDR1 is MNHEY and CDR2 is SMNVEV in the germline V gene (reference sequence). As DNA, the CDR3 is TGTGCCAGCAGTGCGGTGGACAGGGGCTATGGCTACACCTTC. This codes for CASSAVDRGYGYTF.

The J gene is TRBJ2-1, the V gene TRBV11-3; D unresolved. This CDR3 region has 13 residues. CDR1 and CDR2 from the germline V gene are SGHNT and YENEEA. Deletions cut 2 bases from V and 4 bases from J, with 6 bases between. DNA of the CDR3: TGTGCCAGCAGCTTAAATCAGTACAATGAGCAGTTCTTC. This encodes CASSLNQYNEQFF. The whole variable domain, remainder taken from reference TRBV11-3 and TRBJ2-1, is EAGVVQSPRYKIIEKKQPVAFWCNPISGHNTLYWYLQNLGQGPELLIRYENEEAVDDSQLPKDRFSAERLKGVDSTLKIQPAELGDSAVYLCASSLNQYNEQFFGPGTRLTVL.